Listed below are T cell receptor beta chains from one sample, sequenced in a study of blood T cell repertoires in COVID-19. Assay: immunoSEQ multiplex PCR; the TCRdb copy retains only in-frame clones and omits some. The table includes about 310,000 clones, around 91% detected once. Sample: peripheral blood. The receptors originated from a woman between 35 and 50 years old with COVID-19, enrolled during active disease. The CDR3 runs from the conserved cysteine through the conserved F or W. The D gene is left open where the match is weak. Where a row states a size, it is once, few, many or the class of an expanded clone; other rows omit it.

length,V,size,D,J,CDR3,DNA
14,TRBV6-2/TRBV6-3,few,.,TRBJ1-1,CASSYSSEMSEAFF,TGTGCCAGCAGTTACTCGAGTGAAATGTCTGAAGCTTTCTTT
15,TRBV2,.,TRBD2,TRBJ2-5,CASRATSGGGETQYF,TGTGCCAGCAGGGCGACTAGCGGGGGGGGAGAGACCCAGTACTTC
10,TRBV29-1,.,.,TRBJ1-1,CSGTEAEAFF,TGCAGCGGTACTGAGGCTGAAGCTTTCTTT
16,TRBV18,.,.,TRBJ1-5,CASSPEQDWSNQPQHF,TGTGCCAGCTCACCGGAACAGGATTGGAGCAATCAGCCCCAGCATTTT
15,TRBV21-1,.,.,TRBJ2-1,CASSEQVLIHNEQFF,TGTGCCAGCAGCGAACAGGTCCTCATCCACAATGAGCAGTTCTTC
15,TRBV9,.,.,TRBJ2-7,CASSVAADGAYEQYF,TGTGCCAGCAGCGTAGCAGCGGACGGAGCCTACGAGCAGTACTTC
15,TRBV9,.,TRBD1,TRBJ2-7,CASSGDREFEDEQYF,TGTGCCAGCAGCGGAGACAGGGAGTTTGAAGACGAGCAGTACTTC
15,TRBV6-5,few,TRBD1,TRBJ2-3,CASRWDRGGTDTQYF,TGTGCCAGCCGCTGGGACAGGGGAGGCACAGATACGCAGTATTTT
15,TRBV30,.,TRBD1,TRBJ2-2,CAWRGQGLNTGELFF,TGTGCCTGGAGGGGACAGGGTTTGAACACCGGGGAGCTGTTTTTT
14,TRBV4-3,once,.,TRBJ1-1,CASSPTGMNTEAFF,TGCGCCAGCAGCCCAACAGGAATGAACACTGAAGCTTTCTTT
14,TRBV6-5,.,.,TRBJ1-2,CASSSGDLNYGYTF,TGTGCCAGCAGCTCAGGGGACCTAAACTATGGCTACACCTTC
16,TRBV15,.,TRBD1,TRBJ2-1,CATSRVGGQNYNEQFF,TGTGCCACCAGCAGAGTAGGGGGACAGAATTACAATGAGCAGTTCTTC
21,TRBV4-1,.,TRBD2,TRBJ2-3,CASSQASGGLAGWVRTDTQYF,TGCGCCAGCAGCCAGGCCTCGGGAGGACTAGCGGGATGGGTAAGGACAGATACGCAGTATTTT
15,TRBV5-6,once,.,TRBJ1-5,CASSTRVSRNQPQHF,TGTGCCAGCAGCACCAGGGTTTCCCGGAATCAGCCCCAGCATTTT
14,TRBV19,.,TRBD1,TRBJ1-2,CASTSARDREGYTF,TGTGCCAGTACCTCCGCCCGGGACAGGGAAGGCTACACCTTC
16,TRBV14,once,TRBD1,TRBJ2-1,CASSQDLGTGDNEQFF,TGTGCCAGCAGCCAAGATCTGGGGACAGGGGACAATGAGCAGTTCTTC
13,TRBV9,.,.,TRBJ1-2,CASSVVDSEGYTF,TGTGCCAGCAGCGTAGTGGACAGCGAAGGCTACACCTTC
12,TRBV10-3,.,.,TRBJ2-7,CAIMGRDYEQYF,TGTGCCATCATGGGCAGGGACTACGAGCAGTACTTC
13,TRBV7-2,.,.,TRBJ1-1,CASSYSVNTEAFF,TGTGCCAGCAGCTATTCAGTGAACACTGAAGCTTTCTTT
16,TRBV4-1,.,.,TRBJ2-1,CASSPVGRTGYNEQFF,TGCGCCAGCAGCCCCGTAGGAAGAACAGGCTACAATGAGCAGTTCTTC
20,TRBV9,.,TRBD2,TRBJ2-1,CASSVPGLAGGLSSYNEQFF,TGTGCCAGCAGCGTACCGGGACTAGCGGGAGGGCTTAGCTCCTACAATGAGCAGTTCTTC
15,TRBV27,.,TRBD1,TRBJ1-2,CASSLTGGINYGYTF,TGTGCCAGCAGTTTAACAGGGGGCATTAACTATGGCTACACCTTC
14,TRBV19,.,.,TRBJ2-7,CASSINSHPYEQYF,TGTGCCAGTAGTATCAACTCCCACCCCTACGAGCAGTACTTC